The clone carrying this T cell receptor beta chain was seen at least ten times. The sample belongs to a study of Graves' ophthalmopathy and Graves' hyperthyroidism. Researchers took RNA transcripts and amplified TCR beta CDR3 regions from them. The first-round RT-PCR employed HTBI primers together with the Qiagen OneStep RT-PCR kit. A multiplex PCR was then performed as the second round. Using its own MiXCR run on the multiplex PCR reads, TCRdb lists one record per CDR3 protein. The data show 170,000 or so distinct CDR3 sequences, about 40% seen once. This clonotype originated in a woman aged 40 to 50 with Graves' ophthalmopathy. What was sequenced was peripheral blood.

The CDR3 region has the DNA TGTGCCAGCAGCCATTCACGGAATTCACCCCTCCACTTT. Residues: CASSHSRNSPLHF. The chain links TRBV7-6 to TRBJ1-6, with no clear D. The CDR3 has 13 residues. V was cut by 5 bases and J by 7 bases, with 9 bases left in between. Germline-derived CDR1 and CDR2 are SGHVS and FNYEAQ.